This T cell receptor beta chain stems from a study of OX40 agonist ivuxolimab in advanced cancers. The method was immunoSEQ multiplex PCR; TCRdb's version includes in-frame clones alone and lacks a portion of them. The sample holds about 64,000 clones, roughly four fifths seen once. The CDR3 consists of 16 residues. Germline V gene sequence: CDR1 SGHNT, CDR2 YENEEA. V lost 5 bases and J 1 base, leaving 15 bases between the germline ends. The sequence was obtained from an adult with an advanced solid tumor such as melanoma, head and neck, liver or kidney cancer. The chain is built from TRBV11-3 and TRBJ2-4, with a tentative D call TRBD2 (6 bases). Material: CD4+ or CD8+ T cells sorted from blood, obtained in a trial of the OX40 agonist ivuxolimab. The CDR3 bases are TGTGCCAGCAGCCCTGGGGGGACGGGGGCCAAAAACATTCAGTACTTC. This sequence encodes CASSPGGTGAKNIQYF.